This T cell receptor beta chain was profiled in a study of T cells in tumors after PD-1 blockade. As for the study in general: Either cemiplimab 350 mg every 2 weeks or pembrolizumab 200 mg every 3 weeks was given. A subset received ongoing vismodegib 150 mg daily alongside anti-PD-1 therapy. On average, peripheral blood gave around 110,000 TCR templates and tens of thousands of unique clonotypes.

This clone appeared a single time. Produced via immunoSEQ multiplex PCR; TCRdb's table is partial and in-frame only. The sample contains tens of thousands of clones, over 75% of which appear only once. Template: tumor biopsy or peripheral blood genomic DNA, roughly 600-6,004 ng per sample. There are 15 residues in the CDR3. The chain has TRBV21-1 and TRBJ2-7; the table gives TRBD2 as D, unverified against the DNA. TRBV21-1 is a known pseudogene. This receptor was identified in a human donor with basal cell carcinoma. This material consisted of PBMCs, taken before anti-PD-1 treatment. CDR3 sequence (DNA): TGTGCCAGCCTAGGGGAGGGACCGAGCTCCTACGAGCAGTACTTC. As protein: CASLGEGPSSYEQYF.